What follows are 5 T cell receptor beta chains derived from one specimen sequenced in a study of T cells in Graves' hyperthyroidism and ophthalmopathy. TCR beta CDR3 regions were amplified from RNA transcripts. Primed by the HTBI set, a first-round RT-PCR was run on the TCR CDR3. TCRdb reprocessed the multiplex PCR reads with MiXCR, giving one entry per CDR3 protein. The profile shows fewer than 800,000 distinct CDR3 sequences, roughly 17% of them singletons. Material for sequencing was blood. Receptors were obtained from a man younger than 30 with Graves' hyperthyroidism.

This sequence joins TRBV19 and TRBJ2-2, with 7 bases identical to TRBD2. With 2 bases clipped from V and 6 bases from J, the junction kept 3 bases outside the gene matches. The CDR3 sequence is 14 residues long. Germline lookup yields CDR1 LNHDA and CDR2 SQIVND (reference sequence). CDR3 sequence (DNA): TGTGCCAGTAGTATATACGGGGGGTCCGGGGAGCTGTTTTTT. It yields the protein CASSIYGGSGELFF.

This rearrangement joins TRBV4-1 to TRBJ2-2; 8 bases align to TRBD1. The CDR3 is 16 amino acids. CDR1 is MGHRA, CDR2 YSYEKL, per germline. J lost 3 bases, V lost 4 bases, and 7 bases had no gene match. The CDR3 nucleotides read TGCGCCAGCAGCCCCGACAGGGGTTCGGACACCGGGGAGCTGTTTTTT. This gives the protein CASSPDRGSDTGELFF.

The chain joins TRBV24-1 to TRBJ2-1; D is ambiguous. The ends were cut back, 3 bases at V and 8 bases at J, with 7 bases in the middle. Germline CDR1 reads KGHDR; CDR2 reads SFDVKD. This CDR3 comprises 12 residues. CDR3 sequence: CATSDLGYEQFF. The CDR3 coding sequence is TGTGCCACCAGTGATCTCGGCTATGAGCAGTTCTTC.

As regards this clonotype: Just one base apart from a much larger clone, this may be a read error. The J gene is TRBJ2-7, the V gene TRBV18, with D possibly called TRBD1 or TRBD2 (7 bases each). Trimming cost V 8 bases and J 2 bases, with 16 bases left between them. Germline-derived CDR1 and CDR2 are KGHSH and LQKENI. This CDR3 is built from 14 residues. In nucleotides, the CDR3 is TGTGCCAGCCCAAGGGGGCGGGAGACCTACGAGCAGTACTTC. This sequence encodes CASPRGRETYEQYF. Full variable domain (remainder filled in from reference TRBV18 and TRBJ2-7): NAGVMQNPRHLVRRRGQEARLRCSPMKGHSHVYWYRQLPEEGLKFMVYLQKENIIDESGMPKERFSAEFPKEGPSILRIQQVVRGDSAAYFCASPRGRETYEQYFGPGTRLTVT.

This clonotype was detected only a few times. The J gene is TRBJ2-7, the V gene TRBV20-1; D is perhaps TRBD2 (5 bases). Trimming took off 6 bases at V and 6 bases at J, with 15 bases between the two ends. In germline, CDR1 is DFQATT, CDR2 SNEGSKA (reference sequence). CDR3 length equals 12 residues. The CDR3, as DNA: TGCAGTGCGACGGACTCACCGGGCGAGCAGTACTTC. Translating it yields CSATDSPGEQYF.